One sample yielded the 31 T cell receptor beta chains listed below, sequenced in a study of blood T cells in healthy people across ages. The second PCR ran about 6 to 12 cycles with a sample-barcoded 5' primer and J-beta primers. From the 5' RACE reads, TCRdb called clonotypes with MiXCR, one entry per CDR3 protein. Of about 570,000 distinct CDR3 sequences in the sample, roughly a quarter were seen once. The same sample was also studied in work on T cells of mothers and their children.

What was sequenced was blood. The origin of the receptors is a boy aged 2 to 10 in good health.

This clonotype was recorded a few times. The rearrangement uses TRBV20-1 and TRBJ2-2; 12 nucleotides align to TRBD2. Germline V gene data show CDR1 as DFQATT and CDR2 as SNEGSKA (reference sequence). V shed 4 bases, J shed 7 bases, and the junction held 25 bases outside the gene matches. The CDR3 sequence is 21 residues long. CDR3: CSAIRHQTSGSSFDGVGELFF. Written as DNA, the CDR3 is TGCAGTGCTATAAGACACCAGACTAGCGGGAGTTCCTTCGATGGGGTCGGGGAGCTGTTTTTT.

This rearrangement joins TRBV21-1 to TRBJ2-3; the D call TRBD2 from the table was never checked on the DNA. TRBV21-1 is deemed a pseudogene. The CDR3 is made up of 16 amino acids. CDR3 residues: CASSLKRGDGTDTQYF. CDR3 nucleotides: TGTGCCAGCAGCCTTAAGCGGGGTGATGGCACAGATACGCAGTATTTT.

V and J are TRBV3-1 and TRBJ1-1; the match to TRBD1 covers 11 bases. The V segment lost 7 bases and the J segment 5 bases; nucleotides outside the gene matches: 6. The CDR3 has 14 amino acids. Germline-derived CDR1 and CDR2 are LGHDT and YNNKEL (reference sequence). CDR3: CASTPGQGGTEAFF. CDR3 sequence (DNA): TGTGCCAGCACACCGGGACAGGGGGGGACTGAAGCTTTCTTT.

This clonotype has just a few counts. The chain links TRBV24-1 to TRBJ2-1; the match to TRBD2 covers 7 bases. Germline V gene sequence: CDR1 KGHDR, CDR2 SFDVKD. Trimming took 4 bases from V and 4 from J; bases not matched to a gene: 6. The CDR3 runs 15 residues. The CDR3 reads CATSDPTSAYNEQFF. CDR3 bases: TGTGCCACCAGTGACCCTACTAGCGCTTACAATGAGCAGTTCTTC.

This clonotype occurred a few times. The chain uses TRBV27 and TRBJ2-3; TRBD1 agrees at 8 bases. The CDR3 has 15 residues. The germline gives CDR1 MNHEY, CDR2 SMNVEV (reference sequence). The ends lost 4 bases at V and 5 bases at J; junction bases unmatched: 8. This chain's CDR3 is CASSYGTGGVDTQYF. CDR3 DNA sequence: TGTGCCAGCAGTTACGGGACAGGTGGGGTAGATACGCAGTATTTT.

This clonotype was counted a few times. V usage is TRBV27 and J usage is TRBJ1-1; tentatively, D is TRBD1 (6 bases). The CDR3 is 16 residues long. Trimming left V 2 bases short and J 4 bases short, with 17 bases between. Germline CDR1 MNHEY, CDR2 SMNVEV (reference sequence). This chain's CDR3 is CASSLRSGASSTEAFF. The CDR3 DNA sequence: TGTGCCAGCAGTTTAAGGTCAGGGGCGTCGAGCACTGAAGCTTTCTTT.

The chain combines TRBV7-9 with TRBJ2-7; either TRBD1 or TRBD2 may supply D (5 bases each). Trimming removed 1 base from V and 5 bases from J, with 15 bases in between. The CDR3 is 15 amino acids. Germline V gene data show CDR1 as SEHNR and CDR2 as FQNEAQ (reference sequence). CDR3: CASSLGWGRGDEQYF. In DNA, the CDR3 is TGTGCCAGCAGCTTAGGATGGGGACGTGGGGACGAGCAGTACTTC. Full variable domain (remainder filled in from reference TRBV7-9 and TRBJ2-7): DTGVSQNPRHKITKRGQNVTFRCDPISEHNRLYWYRQTLGQGPEFLTYFQNEAQLEKSRLLSDRFSAERPKGSFSTLEIQRTEQGDSAMYLCASSLGWGRGDEQYFGPGTRLTVT.

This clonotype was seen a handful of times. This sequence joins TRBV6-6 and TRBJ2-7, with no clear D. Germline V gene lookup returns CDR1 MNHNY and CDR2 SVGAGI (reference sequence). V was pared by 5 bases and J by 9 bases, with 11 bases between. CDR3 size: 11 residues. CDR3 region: CASSPTVGQYF. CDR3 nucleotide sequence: TGTGCCAGCAGTCCCACGGTCGGGCAGTACTTC.

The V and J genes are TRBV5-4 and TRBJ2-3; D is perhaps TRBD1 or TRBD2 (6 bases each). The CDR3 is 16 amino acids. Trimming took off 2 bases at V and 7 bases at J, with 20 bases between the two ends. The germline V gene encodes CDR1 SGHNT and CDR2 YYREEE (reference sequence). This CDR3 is CASSFMVARGVNTQYF. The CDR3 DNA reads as TGTGCCAGCAGCTTTATGGTAGCGAGGGGGGTTAATACGCAGTATTTT.

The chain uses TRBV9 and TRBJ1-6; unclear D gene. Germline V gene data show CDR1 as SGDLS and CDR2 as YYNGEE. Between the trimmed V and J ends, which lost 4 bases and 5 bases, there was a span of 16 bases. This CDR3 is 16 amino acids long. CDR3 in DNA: TGTGCCAGCAGCCCCCAGGACGTGGCCGATAATTCACCCCTCCACTTT. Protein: CASSPQDVADNSPLHF.

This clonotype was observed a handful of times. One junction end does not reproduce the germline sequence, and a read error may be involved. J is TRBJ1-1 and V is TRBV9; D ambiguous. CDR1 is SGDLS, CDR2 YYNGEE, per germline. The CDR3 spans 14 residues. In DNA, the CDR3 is TGTGCCAGCAGCCTGGGGATCTCGAACACTGAGGCTTTCTTT. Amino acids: CASSLGISNTEAFF.

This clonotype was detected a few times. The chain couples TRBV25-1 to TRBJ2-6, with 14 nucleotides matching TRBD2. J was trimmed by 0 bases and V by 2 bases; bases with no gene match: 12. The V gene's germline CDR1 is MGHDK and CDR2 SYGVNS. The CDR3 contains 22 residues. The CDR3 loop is CASSEAPGTSGSLGSGANVLTF. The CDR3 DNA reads TGTGCCAGCAGTGAAGCCCCTGGGACTAGCGGGAGTCTTGGCTCTGGGGCCAACGTCCTGACTTTC.

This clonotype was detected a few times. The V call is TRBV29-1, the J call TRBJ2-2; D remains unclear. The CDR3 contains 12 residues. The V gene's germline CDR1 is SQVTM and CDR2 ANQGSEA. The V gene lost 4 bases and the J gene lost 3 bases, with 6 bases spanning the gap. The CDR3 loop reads CSVARYTGELFF. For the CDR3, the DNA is TGCAGCGTTGCCCGTTACACCGGGGAGCTGTTTTTT.

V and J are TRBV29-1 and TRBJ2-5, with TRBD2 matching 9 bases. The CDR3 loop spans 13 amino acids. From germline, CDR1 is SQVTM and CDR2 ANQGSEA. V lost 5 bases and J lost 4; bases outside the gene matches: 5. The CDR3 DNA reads TGCAGCGTTTCTACGACTAGCGGAGAGACCCAGTACTTC. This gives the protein CSVSTTSGETQYF.

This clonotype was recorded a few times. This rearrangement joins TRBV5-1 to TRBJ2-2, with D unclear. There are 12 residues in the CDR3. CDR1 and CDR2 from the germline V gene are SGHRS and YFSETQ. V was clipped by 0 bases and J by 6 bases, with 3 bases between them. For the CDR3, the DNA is TGCGCCAGCAGCTTGGGTCCCGGGGAGCTGTTTTTT. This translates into CASSLGPGELFF.

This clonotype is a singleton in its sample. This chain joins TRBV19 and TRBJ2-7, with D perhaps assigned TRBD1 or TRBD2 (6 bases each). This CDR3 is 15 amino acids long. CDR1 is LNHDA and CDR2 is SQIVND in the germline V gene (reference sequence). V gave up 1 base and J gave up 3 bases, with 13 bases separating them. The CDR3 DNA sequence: TGTGCCAGTAGTATAGGGGGGGCATTCTTCTACGAGCAGTACTTC. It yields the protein CASSIGGAFFYEQYF.

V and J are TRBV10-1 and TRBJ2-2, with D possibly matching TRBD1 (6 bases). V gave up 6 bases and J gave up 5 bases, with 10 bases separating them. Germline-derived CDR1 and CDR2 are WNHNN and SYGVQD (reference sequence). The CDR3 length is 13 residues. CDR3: CASRGGLTGELFF. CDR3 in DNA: TGCGCCAGCAGAGGGGGATTAACCGGGGAGCTGTTTTTT.

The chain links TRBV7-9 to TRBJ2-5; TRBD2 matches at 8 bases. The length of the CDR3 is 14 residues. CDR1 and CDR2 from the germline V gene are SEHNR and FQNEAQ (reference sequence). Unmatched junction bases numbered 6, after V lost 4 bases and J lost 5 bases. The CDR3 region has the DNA TGTGCCAGCAGCTCCGGGAGGGCGGTGGAGACCCAGTACTTC. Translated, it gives CASSSGRAVETQYF.

The CDR3 DNA reads TGTGCCAGCTTGAGCAGGCTAGCGGGGGTGGATGAGCAGTTCTTC. This translates into CASLSRLAGVDEQFF. The chain links TRBV5-5 to TRBJ2-1; 10 bases match TRBD2. J was trimmed by 8 bases and V by 7 bases; bases with no gene match: 12. This CDR3 contains 15 residues. Germline V gene data show CDR1 as SGHKS and CDR2 as YYEKEE (reference sequence).

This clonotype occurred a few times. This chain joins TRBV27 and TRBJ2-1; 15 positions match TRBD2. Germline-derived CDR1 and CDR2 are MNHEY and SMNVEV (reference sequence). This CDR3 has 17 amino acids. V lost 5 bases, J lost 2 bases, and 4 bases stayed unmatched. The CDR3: CASSPRTSGGAYNEQFF. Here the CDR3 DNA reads TGTGCCAGCAGTCCGAGGACTAGCGGGGGGGCCTACAATGAGCAGTTCTTC.

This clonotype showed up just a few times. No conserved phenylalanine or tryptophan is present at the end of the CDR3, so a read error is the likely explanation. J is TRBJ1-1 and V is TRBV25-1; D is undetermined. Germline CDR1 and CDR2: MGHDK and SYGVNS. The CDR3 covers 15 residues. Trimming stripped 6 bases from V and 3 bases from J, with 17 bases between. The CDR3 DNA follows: TGTGCCAGCAGCCGAACCGGAACAAGTCACACTGAAGCTTTCTCT. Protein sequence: CASSRTGTSHTEAFS.

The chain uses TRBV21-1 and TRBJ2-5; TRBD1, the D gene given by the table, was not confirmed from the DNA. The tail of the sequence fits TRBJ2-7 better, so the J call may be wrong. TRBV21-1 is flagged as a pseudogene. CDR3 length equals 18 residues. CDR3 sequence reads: CASSKETPGDRTKYEQYF. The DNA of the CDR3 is TGTGCCAGCAGCAAAGAGACTCCCGGGGACCGTACCAAATACGAGCAGTACTTC.

CDR3 DNA: TGCAGTATGGATGAGAGGGTCGGTCAAGATACGCAGTATTTT. Translated: CSMDERVGQDTQYF. The chain has TRBV20-1 and TRBJ2-3; tentatively, D is TRBD2 (5 bases). The CDR3 covers 14 residues. Trimming took 8 bases from V and 5 from J, leaving 20 bases between them. CDR1 is DFQATT, CDR2 SNEGSKA, per germline (reference sequence).

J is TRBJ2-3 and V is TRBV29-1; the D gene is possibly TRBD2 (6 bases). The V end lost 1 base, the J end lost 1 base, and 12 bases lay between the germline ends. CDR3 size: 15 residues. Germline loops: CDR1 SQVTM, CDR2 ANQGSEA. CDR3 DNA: TGCAGCGTTGAAGGGGGTGGACTACGCACAGATACGCAGTATTTT. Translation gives CSVEGGGLRTDTQYF.

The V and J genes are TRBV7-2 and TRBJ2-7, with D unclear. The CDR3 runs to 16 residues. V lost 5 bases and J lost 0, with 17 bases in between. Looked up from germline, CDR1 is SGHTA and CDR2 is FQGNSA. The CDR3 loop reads CASSPGPKIYSYEQYF. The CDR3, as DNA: TGTGCCAGCAGCCCAGGACCCAAAATTTACTCCTACGAGCAGTACTTC. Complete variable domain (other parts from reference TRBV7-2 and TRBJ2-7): GAGVSQSPSNKVTEKGKDVELRCDPISGHTALYWYRQSLGQGLEFLIYFQGNSAPDKSGLPSDRFSAERTGGSVSTLTIQRTQQEDSAVYLCASSPGPKIYSYEQYFGPGTRLTVT.

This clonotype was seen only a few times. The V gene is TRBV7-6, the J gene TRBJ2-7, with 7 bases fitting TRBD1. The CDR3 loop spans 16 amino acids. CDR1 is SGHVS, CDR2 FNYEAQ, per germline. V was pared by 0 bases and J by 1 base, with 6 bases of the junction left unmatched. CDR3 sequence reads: CASSLAEATGSYEQYF. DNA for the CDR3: TGTGCCAGCAGCTTAGCTGAGGCGACAGGGTCCTACGAGCAGTACTTC.

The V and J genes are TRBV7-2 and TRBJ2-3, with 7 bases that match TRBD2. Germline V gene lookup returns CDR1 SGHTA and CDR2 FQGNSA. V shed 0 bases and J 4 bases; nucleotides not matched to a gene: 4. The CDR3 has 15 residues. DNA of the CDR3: TGTGCCAGCAGCTTAGCCGGCGGGAGATCAGATACGCAGTATTTT. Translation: CASSLAGGRSDTQYF.

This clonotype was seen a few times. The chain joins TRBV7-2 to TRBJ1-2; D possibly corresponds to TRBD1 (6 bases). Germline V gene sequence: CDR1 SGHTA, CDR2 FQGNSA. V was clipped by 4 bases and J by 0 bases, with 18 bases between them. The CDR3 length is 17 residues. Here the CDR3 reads CASSSSRVGGTNYGYTF. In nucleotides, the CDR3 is TGTGCCAGCAGCTCTAGTCGGGTAGGGGGGACTAACTATGGCTACACCTTC.

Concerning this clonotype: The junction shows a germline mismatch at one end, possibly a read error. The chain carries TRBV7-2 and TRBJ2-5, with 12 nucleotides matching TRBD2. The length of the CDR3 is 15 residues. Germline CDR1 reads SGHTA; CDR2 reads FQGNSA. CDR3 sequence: CASSLGTSGEDEQSF. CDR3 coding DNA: TGTGCCAGCAGCTTAGGGACTAGCGGGGAAGATGAGCAGTCCTTC.

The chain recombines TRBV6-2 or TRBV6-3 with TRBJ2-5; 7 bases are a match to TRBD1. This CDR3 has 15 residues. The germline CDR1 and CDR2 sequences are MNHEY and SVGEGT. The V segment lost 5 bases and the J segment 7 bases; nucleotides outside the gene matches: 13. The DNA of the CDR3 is TGTGCCAGCAGTGCACGGGACAGCCCCACGGGGACCCAGTACTTC. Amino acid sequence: CASSARDSPTGTQYF.

As DNA, the CDR3 is TGTGCCAGCAGCGCCCATCCGGGACAGACCGTGGAGGCCCAGTACTTC. Its translation is CASSAHPGQTVEAQYF. V gene TRBV7-9 combines with J gene TRBJ2-5; 7 bases fit TRBD1. The CDR3 is made up of 16 amino acids. Germline CDR1 is SEHNR and CDR2 is FQNEAQ (reference sequence). J was trimmed by 9 bases and V by 5 bases; bases with no gene match: 18.